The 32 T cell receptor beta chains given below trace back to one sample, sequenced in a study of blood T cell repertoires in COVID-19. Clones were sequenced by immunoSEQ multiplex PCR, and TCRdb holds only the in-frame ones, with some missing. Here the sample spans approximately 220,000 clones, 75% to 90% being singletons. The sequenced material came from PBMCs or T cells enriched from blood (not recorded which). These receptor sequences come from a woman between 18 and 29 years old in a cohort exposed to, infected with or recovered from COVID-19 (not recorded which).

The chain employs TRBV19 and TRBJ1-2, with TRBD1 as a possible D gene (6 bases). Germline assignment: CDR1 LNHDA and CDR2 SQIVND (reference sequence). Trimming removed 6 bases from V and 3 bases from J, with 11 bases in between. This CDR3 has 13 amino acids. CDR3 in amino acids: CASSEQGHYGYTF. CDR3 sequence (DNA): TGTGCCAGTAGCGAACAGGGCCACTATGGCTACACCTTC. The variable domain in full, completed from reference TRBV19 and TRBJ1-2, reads DGGITQSPKYLFRKEGQNVTLSCEQNLNHDAMYWYRQDPGQGLRLIYYSQIVNDFQKGDIAEGYSVSREKKESFPLTVTSAQKNPTAFYLCASSEQGHYGYTFGSGTRLTVV.

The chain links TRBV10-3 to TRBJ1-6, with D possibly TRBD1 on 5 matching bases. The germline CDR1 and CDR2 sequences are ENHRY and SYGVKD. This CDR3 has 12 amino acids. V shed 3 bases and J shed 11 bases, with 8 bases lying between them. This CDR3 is CAISEGEAPLHF. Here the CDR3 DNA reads TGTGCCATCAGTGAAGGGGAGGCACCCCTCCACTTT.

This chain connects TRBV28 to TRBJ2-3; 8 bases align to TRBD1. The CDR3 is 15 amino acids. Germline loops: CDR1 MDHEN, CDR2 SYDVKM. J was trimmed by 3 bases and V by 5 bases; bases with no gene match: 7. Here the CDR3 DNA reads TGTGCCAGCAGTCTAGGGACAGGTCTTACAGATACGCAGTATTTT. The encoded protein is CASSLGTGLTDTQYF.

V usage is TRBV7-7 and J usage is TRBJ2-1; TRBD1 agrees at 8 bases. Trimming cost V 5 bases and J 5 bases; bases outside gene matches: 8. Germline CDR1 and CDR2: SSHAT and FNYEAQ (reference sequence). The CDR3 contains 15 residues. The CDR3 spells CASSLGQAGDNEQFF. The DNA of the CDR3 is TGTGCCAGCAGCCTGGGACAGGCAGGGGACAATGAGCAGTTCTTC.

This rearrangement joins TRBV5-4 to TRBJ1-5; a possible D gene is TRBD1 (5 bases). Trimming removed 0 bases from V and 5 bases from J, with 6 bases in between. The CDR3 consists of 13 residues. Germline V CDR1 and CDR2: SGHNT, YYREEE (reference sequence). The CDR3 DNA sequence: TGTGCCAGCAGCTTGGCGGGGGATCAGCCCCAGCATTTT. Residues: CASSLAGDQPQHF.

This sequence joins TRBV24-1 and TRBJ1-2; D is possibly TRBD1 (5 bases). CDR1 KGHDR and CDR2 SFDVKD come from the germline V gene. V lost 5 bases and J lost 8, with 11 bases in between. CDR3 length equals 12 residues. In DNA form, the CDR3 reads TGTGCCACCAGTGCAACGGGGGGAGGCTACACCTTC. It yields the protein CATSATGGGYTF.

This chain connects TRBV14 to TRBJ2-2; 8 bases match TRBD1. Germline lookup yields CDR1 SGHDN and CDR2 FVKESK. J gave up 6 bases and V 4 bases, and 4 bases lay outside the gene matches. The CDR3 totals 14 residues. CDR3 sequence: CASSLQGDAGELFF. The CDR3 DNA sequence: TGTGCCAGCAGCCTACAGGGGGACGCCGGGGAGCTGTTTTTT.

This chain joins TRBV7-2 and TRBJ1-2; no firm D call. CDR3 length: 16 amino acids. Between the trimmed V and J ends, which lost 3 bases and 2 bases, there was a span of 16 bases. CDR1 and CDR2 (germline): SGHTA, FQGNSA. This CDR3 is CASSLAGSYQNYGYTF. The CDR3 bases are TGTGCCAGCAGCTTGGCGGGGTCTTACCAAAACTATGGCTACACCTTC.

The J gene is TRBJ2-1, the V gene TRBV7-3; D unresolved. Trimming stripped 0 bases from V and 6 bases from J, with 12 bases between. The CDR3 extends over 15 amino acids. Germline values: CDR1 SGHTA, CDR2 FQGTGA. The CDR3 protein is CASSLTSVPFNEQFF. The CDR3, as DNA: TGTGCCAGCAGCTTAACTTCGGTACCTTTCAATGAGCAGTTCTTC.

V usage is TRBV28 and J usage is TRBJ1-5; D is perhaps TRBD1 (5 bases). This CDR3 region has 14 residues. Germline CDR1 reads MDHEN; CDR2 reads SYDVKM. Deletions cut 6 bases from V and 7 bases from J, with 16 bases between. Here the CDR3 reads CASSKGALVQPQHF. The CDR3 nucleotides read TGTGCCAGCAGCAAAGGGGCGCTAGTGCAGCCCCAGCATTTT.

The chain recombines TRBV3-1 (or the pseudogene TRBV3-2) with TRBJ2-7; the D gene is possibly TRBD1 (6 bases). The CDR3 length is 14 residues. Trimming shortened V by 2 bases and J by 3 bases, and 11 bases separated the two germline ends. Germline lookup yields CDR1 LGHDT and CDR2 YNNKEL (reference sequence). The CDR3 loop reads CASSQLGQDYEQYF. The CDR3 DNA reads TGTGCCAGCAGCCAACTGGGACAAGACTACGAGCAGTACTTC.

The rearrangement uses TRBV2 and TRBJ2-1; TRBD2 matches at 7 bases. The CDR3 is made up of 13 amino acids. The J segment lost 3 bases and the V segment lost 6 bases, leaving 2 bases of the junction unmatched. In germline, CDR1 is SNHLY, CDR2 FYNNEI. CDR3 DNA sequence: TGTGCCAGCAGGCGGGAGCACTACAATGAGCAGTTCTTC. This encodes CASRREHYNEQFF.

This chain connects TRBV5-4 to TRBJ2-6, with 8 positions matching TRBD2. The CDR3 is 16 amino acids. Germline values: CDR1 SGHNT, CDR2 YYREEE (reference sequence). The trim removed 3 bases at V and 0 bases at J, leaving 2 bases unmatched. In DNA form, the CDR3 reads TGTGCCAGCAGCTATAGCGGGGCCTCTGGGGCCAACGTCCTGACTTTC. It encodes CASSYSGASGANVLTF.

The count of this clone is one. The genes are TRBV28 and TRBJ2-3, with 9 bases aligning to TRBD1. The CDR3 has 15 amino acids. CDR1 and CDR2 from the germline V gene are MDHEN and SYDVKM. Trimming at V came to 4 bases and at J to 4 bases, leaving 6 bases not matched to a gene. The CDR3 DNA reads TGTGCCAGCAGTTCGCCGGGACAGGGCGCAGATACGCAGTATTTT. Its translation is CASSSPGQGADTQYF. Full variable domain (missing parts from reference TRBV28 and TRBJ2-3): DVKVTQSSRYLVKRTGEKVFLECVQDMDHENMFWYRQDPGLGLRLIYFSYDVKMKEKGDIPEGYSVSREKKERFSLILESASTNQTSMYLCASSSPGQGADTQYFGPGTRLTVL.

CDR3 sequence (DNA): TGTGCCAGTAAGGACAAGCATCAGCCCCAGCATTTT. The encoded protein is CASKDKHQPQHF. This chain joins TRBV19 and TRBJ1-5; TRBD1 might be the D (5 bases). The V and J ends lost 7 bases and 5 bases respectively, with 9 bases between them. Germline CDR1 LNHDA, CDR2 SQIVND (reference sequence). This CDR3 has 12 amino acids.

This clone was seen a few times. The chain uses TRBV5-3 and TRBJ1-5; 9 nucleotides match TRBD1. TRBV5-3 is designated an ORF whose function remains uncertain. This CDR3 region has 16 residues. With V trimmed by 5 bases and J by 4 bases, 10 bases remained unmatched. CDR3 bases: TGTGCCAGAAGGGGCGAGGACAGGGGTATGAATCAGCCCCAGCATTTT. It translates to CARRGEDRGMNQPQHF.

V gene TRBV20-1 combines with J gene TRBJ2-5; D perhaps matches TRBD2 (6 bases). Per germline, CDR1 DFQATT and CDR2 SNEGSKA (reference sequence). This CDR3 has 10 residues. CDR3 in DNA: TGCGCGCGGGGCCAAGAGACCCAGTACTTC. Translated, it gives CARGQETQYF.

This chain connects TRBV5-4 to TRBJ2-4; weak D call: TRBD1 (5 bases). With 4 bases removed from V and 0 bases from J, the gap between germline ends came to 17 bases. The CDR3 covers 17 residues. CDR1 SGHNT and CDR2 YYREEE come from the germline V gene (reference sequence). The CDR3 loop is CASSHLGHSRAKNIQYF. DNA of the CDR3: TGTGCCAGCAGCCACCTCGGACACTCGAGAGCCAAAAACATTCAGTACTTC.

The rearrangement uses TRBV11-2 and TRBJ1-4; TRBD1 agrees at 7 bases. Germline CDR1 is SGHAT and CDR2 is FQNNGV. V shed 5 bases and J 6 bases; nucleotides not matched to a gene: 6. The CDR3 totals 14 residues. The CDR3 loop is CASSNTGADEKLFF. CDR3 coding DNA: TGTGCCAGCAGCAATACAGGGGCGGATGAAAAACTGTTTTTT. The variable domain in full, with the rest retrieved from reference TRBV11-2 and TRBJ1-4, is EAGVAQSPRYKIIEKRQSVAFWCNPISGHATLYWYQQILGQGPKLLIQFQNNGVVDDSQLPKDRFSAERLKGVDSTLKIQPAKLEDSAVYLCASSNTGADEKLFFGSGTQLSVL.

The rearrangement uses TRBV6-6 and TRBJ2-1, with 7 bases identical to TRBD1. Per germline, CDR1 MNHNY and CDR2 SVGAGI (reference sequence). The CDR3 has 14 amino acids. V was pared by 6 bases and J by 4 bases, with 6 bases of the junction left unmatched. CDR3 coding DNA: TGTGCCAGCAGCAATGGACAGGAATACAATGAGCAGTTCTTC. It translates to CASSNGQEYNEQFF.

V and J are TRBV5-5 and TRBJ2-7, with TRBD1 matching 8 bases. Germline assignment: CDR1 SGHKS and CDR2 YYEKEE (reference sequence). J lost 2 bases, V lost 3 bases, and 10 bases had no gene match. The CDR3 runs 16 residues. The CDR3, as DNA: TGTGCCAGCAGCTCTCTCGCGGGACAGGTGGCCTACGAGCAGTACTTC. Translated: CASSSLAGQVAYEQYF.

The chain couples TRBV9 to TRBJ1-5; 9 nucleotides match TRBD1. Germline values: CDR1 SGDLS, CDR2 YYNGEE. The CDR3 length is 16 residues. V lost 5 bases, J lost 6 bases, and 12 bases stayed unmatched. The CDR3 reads CASSLTGGEGFQPQHF. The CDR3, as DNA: TGTGCCAGCAGTCTAACAGGGGGCGAGGGATTTCAGCCCCAGCATTTT.

The CDR3 bases are TGTGCCAGCGGCCGGGGAGATGGCTATGGCTACACCTTC. Its protein product is CASGRGDGYGYTF. The J gene is TRBJ1-2, the V gene TRBV2; D remains unclear. The V gene's germline CDR1 is SNHLY and CDR2 FYNNEI. The CDR3 spans 13 residues. V was cut by 8 bases and J by 4 bases, with 14 bases left in between.

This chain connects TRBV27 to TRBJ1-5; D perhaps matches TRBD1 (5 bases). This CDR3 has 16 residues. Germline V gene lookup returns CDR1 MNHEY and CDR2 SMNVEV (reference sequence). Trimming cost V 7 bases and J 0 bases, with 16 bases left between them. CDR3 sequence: CASNPNGGFSNQPQHF. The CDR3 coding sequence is TGTGCCAGCAATCCGAACGGGGGTTTTAGCAATCAGCCCCAGCATTTT.

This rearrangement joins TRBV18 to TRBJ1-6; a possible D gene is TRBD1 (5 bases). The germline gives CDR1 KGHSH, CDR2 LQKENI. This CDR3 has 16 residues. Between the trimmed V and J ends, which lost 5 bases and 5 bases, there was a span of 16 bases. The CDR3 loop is CASSSTASRDNSPLHF. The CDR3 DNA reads TGTGCCAGCTCATCGACAGCTTCTAGGGATAATTCACCCCTCCACTTT.

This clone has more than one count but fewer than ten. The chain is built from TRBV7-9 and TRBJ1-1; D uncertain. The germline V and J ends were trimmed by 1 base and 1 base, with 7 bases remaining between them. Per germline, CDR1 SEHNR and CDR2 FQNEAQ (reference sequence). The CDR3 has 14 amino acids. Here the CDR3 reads CASSLEQWNTEAFF. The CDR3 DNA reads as TGTGCCAGCAGCTTAGAACAATGGAACACTGAAGCTTTCTTT.

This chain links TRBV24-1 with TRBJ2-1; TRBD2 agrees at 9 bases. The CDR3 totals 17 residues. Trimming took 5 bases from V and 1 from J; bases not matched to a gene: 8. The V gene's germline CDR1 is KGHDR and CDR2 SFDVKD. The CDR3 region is CATSAIAGERSYNEQFF. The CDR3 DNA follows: TGTGCCACCAGTGCGATAGCGGGAGAGAGGTCCTACAATGAGCAGTTCTTC.

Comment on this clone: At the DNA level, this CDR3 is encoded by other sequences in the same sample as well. This CDR3 is CASSLQGANTGELFF. The CDR3 region has the DNA TGTGCCAGCAGCCTCCAGGGGGCTAACACCGGGGAGCTGTTTTTT. This chain connects TRBV7-3 to TRBJ2-2; 8 bases map to TRBD1. V shed 5 bases and J 2 bases; nucleotides not matched to a gene: 4. The CDR3 runs to 15 residues. Germline V CDR1 and CDR2: SGHTA, FQGTGA. Full variable domain (outside the CDR3, taken from reference TRBV7-3 and TRBJ2-2): GAGVSQTPSNKVTEKGKYVELRCDPISGHTALYWYRQSLGQGPEFLIYFQGTGAADDSGLPNDRFFAVRPEGSVSTLKIQRTERGDSAVYLCASSLQGANTGELFFGEGSRLTVL.

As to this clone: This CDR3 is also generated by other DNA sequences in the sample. The CDR3 spells CASSLDSNQPQHF. The CDR3 coding sequence is TGTGCCAGCAGTCTAGATAGCAATCAGCCCCAGCATTTT. This rearrangement joins TRBV27 to TRBJ1-5; D unclear. CDR3 length: 13 amino acids. Germline V gene sequence: CDR1 MNHEY, CDR2 SMNVEV (reference sequence). Between the trimmed V and J ends, which lost 5 bases and 0 bases, there was a span of 5 bases.

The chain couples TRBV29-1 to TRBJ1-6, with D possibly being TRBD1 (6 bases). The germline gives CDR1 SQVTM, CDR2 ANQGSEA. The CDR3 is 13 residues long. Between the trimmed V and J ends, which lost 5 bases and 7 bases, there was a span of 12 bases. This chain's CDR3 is CSVQGHENSPLHF. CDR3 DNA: TGCAGCGTTCAGGGACACGAGAATTCACCCCTCCACTTT.

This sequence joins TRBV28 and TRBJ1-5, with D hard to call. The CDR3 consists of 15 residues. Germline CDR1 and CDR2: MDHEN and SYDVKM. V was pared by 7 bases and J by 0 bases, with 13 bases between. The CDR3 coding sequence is TGTGCCAGCAATCCAATAGATTATAGCAATCAGCCCCAGCATTTT. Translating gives CASNPIDYSNQPQHF.

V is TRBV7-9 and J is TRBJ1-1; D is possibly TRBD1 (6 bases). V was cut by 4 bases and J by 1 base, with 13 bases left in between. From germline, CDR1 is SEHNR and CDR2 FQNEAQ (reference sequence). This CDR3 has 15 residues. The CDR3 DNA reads TGTGCCAGCAGCTCCTCGGGGGGCGCGAACACTGAAGCTTTCTTT. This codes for CASSSSGGANTEAFF.